These 17 T cell receptor beta chains were sequenced from one sample in a study of OX40 agonist ivuxolimab in advanced cancers. TCRdb's copy holds only in-frame clones and misses some; the assay was immunoSEQ multiplex PCR. The sample includes approximately 77,000 clones, just under 95% of them seen just once. Material: CD4+ or CD8+ T cells sorted from blood, obtained in a trial of the OX40 agonist ivuxolimab. The receptors come from an adult with an advanced solid tumor such as melanoma, head and neck, liver or kidney cancer.

The chain employs TRBV27 and TRBJ1-5; D possibly corresponds to TRBD1 (5 bases). Trimming cost V 7 bases and J 4 bases, with 14 bases left between them. Germline V CDR1 and CDR2: MNHEY, SMNVEV (reference sequence). The CDR3 length is 14 residues. This chain's CDR3 is CASTVGGTNQPQHF. CDR3 bases: TGTGCCAGCACCGTGGGGGGTACTAATCAGCCCCAGCATTTT.

V is TRBV25-1 and J is TRBJ1-5; possible D gene TRBD1, 6 bases. This CDR3 spans 16 amino acids. Between the trimmed V and J ends, which lost 0 bases and 1 base, there was a span of 10 bases. The germline CDR1 and CDR2 sequences are MGHDK and SYGVNS. The CDR3 DNA sequence: TGTGCCAGCAGTGAATATATGGGGGGCAGCAATCAGCCCCAGCATTTT. It encodes CASSEYMGGSNQPQHF.

The chain joins TRBV19 to TRBJ2-2; no clear D. The germline V gene encodes CDR1 LNHDA and CDR2 SQIVND (reference sequence). The CDR3 is 13 amino acids. Deletions cut 1 base from V and 6 bases from J, with 6 bases between. CDR3 sequence: CASSIVGAGELFF. CDR3 sequence (DNA): TGTGCCAGTAGTATAGTGGGTGCCGGGGAGCTGTTTTTT.

The CDR3 here is CASSLSGTGGTEAFF. CDR3 sequence (DNA): TGTGCCAGCAGTTTATCCGGGACAGGGGGCACTGAAGCTTTCTTT. The chain couples TRBV6-5 to TRBJ1-1, with 11 bases lining up with TRBD1. V trimming: 4 bases; J trimming: 4 bases; junction bases outside the gene matches: 5. Germline V gene sequence: CDR1 MNHEY, CDR2 SVGAGI. The CDR3 is 15 amino acids.

The DNA for the CDR3 is TGCGCCAGCAGCCAAGATCGCGCGGGGGGTGAGGATGAAAAACTGTTTTTT. Amino acids: CASSQDRAGGEDEKLFF. This sequence joins TRBV4-3 and TRBJ1-4, with TRBD1 as a possible D gene (5 bases). From germline, CDR1 is LGHNA and CDR2 YSLEER. The CDR3 totals 17 residues. Trimming removed 0 bases from V and 6 bases from J, with 17 bases in between.

The rearrangement joins TRBV5-5 to TRBJ1-2; D possibly corresponds to TRBD1 (5 bases). V lost 0 bases and J lost 5, with 8 bases in between. The CDR3 length is 13 residues. CDR1 and CDR2 (germline): SGHKS, YYEKEE (reference sequence). DNA of the CDR3: TGTGCCAGCAGCTTGGTGGGGACGTATGGCTACACCTTC. Amino acids: CASSLVGTYGYTF.

V and J are TRBV5-1 and TRBJ2-1; the D call may be TRBD1 or TRBD2 (5 bases each). In germline, CDR1 is SGHRS, CDR2 YFSETQ. The CDR3 totals 14 residues. V lost 4 bases and J lost 9, with 17 bases in between. The CDR3: CASSISGTAAEQFF. The CDR3 DNA sequence: TGCGCCAGCAGCATATCCGGGACGGCGGCTGAGCAGTTCTTC.

The chain uses TRBV7-9 and TRBJ1-5; possibly TRBD1 for D (5 bases). Germline V gene sequence: CDR1 SEHNR, CDR2 FQNEAQ (reference sequence). The CDR3 is 14 residues long. V lost 1 base and J 6 bases, leaving 10 bases between the germline ends. This CDR3 reads CASSLGGVSQPQHF. The CDR3 bases are TGTGCCAGCAGCTTAGGGGGGGTTAGTCAGCCCCAGCATTTT.

J is TRBJ2-5 and V is TRBV2; the D call may be TRBD1 or TRBD2 (5 bases each). Deletions cut 1 base from V and 5 bases from J, with 5 bases between. This CDR3 has 12 residues. From germline, CDR1 is SNHLY and CDR2 FYNNEI. CDR3 sequence: CASSEGGETQYF. The CDR3 nucleotides are TGTGCCAGCAGTGAAGGGGGGGAGACCCAGTACTTC.

The gene calls are TRBV27 and TRBJ2-3; D might be TRBD1 or TRBD2, each matching 5 bases. Germline V gene data show CDR1 as MNHEY and CDR2 as SMNVEV (reference sequence). CDR3 length: 15 residues. V lost 8 bases, J lost 0 bases, and 15 bases lay in between. The DNA for the CDR3 is TGTGCCAGCGGCCTCGGGGACCCTAGCACAGATACGCAGTATTTT. Translation: CASGLGDPSTDTQYF.

The rearrangement links TRBV11-2 to TRBJ2-1; 13 bases agree with TRBD2. The V and J ends lost 3 bases and 7 bases, in that order; junction bases with no gene match: 12. The CDR3 has 18 amino acids. Germline values: CDR1 SGHAT, CDR2 FQNNGV. CDR3 in amino acids: CASSLIPTSGGAGNEQFF. The DNA of the CDR3 is TGTGCCAGCAGCTTGATTCCAACTAGCGGGGGGGCCGGAAATGAGCAGTTCTTC.

The CDR3 coding sequence is TGTGCCAGCAGTTTATCGTTAGACAATGAGCAGTTCTTC. Translated: CASSLSLDNEQFF. The chain couples TRBV27 to TRBJ2-1; D gene unclear. The V gene lost 0 bases and the J gene lost 5 bases, with 5 bases spanning the gap. Germline V gene data show CDR1 as MNHEY and CDR2 as SMNVEV (reference sequence). The CDR3 totals 13 residues.

The chain uses TRBV29-1 and TRBJ2-2, with D unresolved. The germline V and J ends were trimmed by 2 bases and 1 base, with 5 bases remaining between them. The CDR3 is 13 residues long. Germline V gives CDR1 SQVTM, CDR2 ANQGSEA. For the CDR3, the DNA is TGCAGCGTTGAACCACAGAACACCGGGGAGCTGTTTTTT. Its protein product is CSVEPQNTGELFF.

The chain couples TRBV19 to TRBJ2-1; D possibly corresponds to TRBD1 (5 bases). This CDR3 comprises 17 residues. The germline V gene encodes CDR1 LNHDA and CDR2 SQIVND (reference sequence). V was cut by 1 base and J by 10 bases, with 23 bases left in between. CDR3 in amino acids: CASSIGGDGHGALEQFF. CDR3 nucleotides: TGTGCCAGTAGTATAGGGGGTGACGGCCATGGGGCCCTGGAGCAGTTCTTC.

The chain joins TRBV6-5 to TRBJ2-5, with D unresolved. The V and J ends lost 0 bases and 4 bases respectively, with 9 bases between them. This CDR3 region has 14 residues. The germline gives CDR1 MNHEY, CDR2 SVGAGI. The CDR3: CASSYSGSPETQYF. DNA of the CDR3: TGTGCCAGCAGTTACTCGGGCAGCCCAGAGACCCAGTACTTC.

The chain links TRBV5-4 to TRBJ2-1, with 9 bases fitting TRBD1. Unmatched junction bases numbered 12, after V lost 4 bases and J lost 4 bases. CDR3 length: 17 residues. Looked up from germline, CDR1 is SGHNT and CDR2 is YYREEE (reference sequence). In DNA form, the CDR3 reads TGTGCCAGCAGCATATGGACAGGGGAAGGCCCTTACAATGAGCAGTTCTTC. Translation gives CASSIWTGEGPYNEQFF.

A single count supports this clone. This rearrangement joins TRBV30 to TRBJ2-7, with 8 nucleotides matching TRBD1. V was clipped by 8 bases and J by 4 bases; unmatched bases: 7. Looked up from germline, CDR1 is GTSNPN and CDR2 is SVGIG (reference sequence). The CDR3 totals 12 residues. CDR3 amino acids: CASRDRWYEQYF. CDR3 nucleotides: TGTGCCAGCCGGGACAGGTGGTACGAGCAGTACTTC. Looking up the rest from reference TRBV30 and TRBJ2-7 gives the full variable domain: SQTIHQWPATLVQPVGSPLSLECTVEGTSNPNLYWYRQAAGRGLQLLFYSVGIGQISSEVPQNLSASRPQDRQFILSSKKLLLSDSGFYLCASRDRWYEQYFGPGTRLTVT.